The 2 T cell receptor beta chains presented below share a single source sample, sequenced in a study of T-cell reconstitution after alpha-beta-depleted transplantation in children. Preparation of the TCRbeta library involved a method that used unique molecular identifiers. A single record per CDR3 protein comes from TCRdb applying MiXCR to the PCR reads. The profile shows about 590,000 distinct CDR3 sequences, 10% to 15% of them singletons. The sample was PBMCs, mostly from graft donor cells, taken 360 days after TCRalphabeta/CD19-depleted stem cell transplant. The receptors come from a male patient aged 10 to 17 who had a stem cell transplant for acute myeloid leukemia, so the T cells may come from the graft donor.

This clonotype was detected many times. The chain carries TRBV9 and TRBJ2-5, with 7 bases lining up with TRBD2. CDR1 and CDR2 (germline): SGDLS, YYNGEE. V lost 0 bases, J lost 10 bases, and 15 bases stayed unmatched. This CDR3 contains 16 residues. The CDR3 nucleotides are TGTGCCAGCAGCGTAGATGGGTTCGCGGGAGATGGTAACCAGTACTTC. The encoded protein is CASSVDGFAGDGNQYF.

This CDR3 reads CASSGPGLAGGSSYEQYF. Here the CDR3 DNA reads TGTGCCAGCAGTGGCCCCGGACTAGCGGGAGGCTCCTCCTACGAGCAGTACTTC. The genes are TRBV2 and TRBJ2-7; TRBD2 matches at 14 bases. Trimming cost V 4 bases and J 0 bases; bases outside gene matches: 8. CDR1 SNHLY and CDR2 FYNNEI come from the germline V gene. The CDR3 runs to 18 residues.